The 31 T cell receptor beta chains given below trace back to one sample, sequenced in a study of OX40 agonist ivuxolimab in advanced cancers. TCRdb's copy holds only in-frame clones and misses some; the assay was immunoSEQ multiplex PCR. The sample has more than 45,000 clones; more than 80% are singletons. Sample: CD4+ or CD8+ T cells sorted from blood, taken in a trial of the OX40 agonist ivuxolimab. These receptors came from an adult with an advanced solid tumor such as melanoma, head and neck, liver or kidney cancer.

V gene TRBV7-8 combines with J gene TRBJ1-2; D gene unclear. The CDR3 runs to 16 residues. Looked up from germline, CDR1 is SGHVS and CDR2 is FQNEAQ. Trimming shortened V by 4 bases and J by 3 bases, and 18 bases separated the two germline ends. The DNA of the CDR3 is TGTGCCAGCAGCTCGAGGAGGGCGGCTCTGTACTATGGCTACACCTTC. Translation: CASSSRRAALYYGYTF.

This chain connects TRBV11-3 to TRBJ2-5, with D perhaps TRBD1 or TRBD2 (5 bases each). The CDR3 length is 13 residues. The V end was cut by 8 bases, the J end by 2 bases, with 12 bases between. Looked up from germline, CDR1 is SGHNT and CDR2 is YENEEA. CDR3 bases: TGTGCCAGCCGGGGAGAGGGGCAAGAGACCCAGTACTTC. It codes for CASRGEGQETQYF.

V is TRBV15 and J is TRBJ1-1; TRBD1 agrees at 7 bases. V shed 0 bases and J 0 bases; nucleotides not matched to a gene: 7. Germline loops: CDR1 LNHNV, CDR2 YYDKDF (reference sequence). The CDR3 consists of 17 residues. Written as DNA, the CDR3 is TGTGCCACCAGCAGAGAATCCTCCGGGACAGTGAACACTGAAGCTTTCTTT. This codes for CATSRESSGTVNTEAFF.

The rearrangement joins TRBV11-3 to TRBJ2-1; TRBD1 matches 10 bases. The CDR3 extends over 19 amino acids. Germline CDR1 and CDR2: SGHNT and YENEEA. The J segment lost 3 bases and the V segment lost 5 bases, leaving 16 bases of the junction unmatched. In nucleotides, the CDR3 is TGTGCCAGCAGCCCAGGGTGGACAGGGGGGAAGGTGGACTACAATGAGCAGTTCTTC. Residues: CASSPGWTGGKVDYNEQFF.

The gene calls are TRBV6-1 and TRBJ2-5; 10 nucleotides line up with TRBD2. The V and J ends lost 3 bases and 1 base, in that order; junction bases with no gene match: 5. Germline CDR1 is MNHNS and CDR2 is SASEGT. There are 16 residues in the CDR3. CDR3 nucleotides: TGTGCCAGCAGTGAGATCGCTAGCGGGGGCCAAGAGACCCAGTACTTC. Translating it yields CASSEIASGGQETQYF.

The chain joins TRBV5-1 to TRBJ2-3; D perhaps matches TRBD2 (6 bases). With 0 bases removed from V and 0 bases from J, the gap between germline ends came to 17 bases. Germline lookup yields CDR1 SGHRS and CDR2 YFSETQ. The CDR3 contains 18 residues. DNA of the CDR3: TGCGCCAGCAGCTTGGGCGGGGCAGGACGGATTAGCACAGATACGCAGTATTTT. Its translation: CASSLGGAGRISTDTQYF.

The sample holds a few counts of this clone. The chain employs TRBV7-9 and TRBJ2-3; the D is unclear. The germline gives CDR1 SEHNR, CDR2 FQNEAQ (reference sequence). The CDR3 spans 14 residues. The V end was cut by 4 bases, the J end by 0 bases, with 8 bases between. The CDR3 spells CASSYSSSTDTQYF. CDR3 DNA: TGTGCCAGCAGCTACAGTAGCAGCACAGATACGCAGTATTTT.

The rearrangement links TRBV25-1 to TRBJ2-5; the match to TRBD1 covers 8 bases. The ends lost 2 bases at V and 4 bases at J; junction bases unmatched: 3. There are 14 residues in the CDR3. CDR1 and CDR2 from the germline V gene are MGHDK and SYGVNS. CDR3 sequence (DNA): TGTGCCAGCAGTGAAACCAGGGGGCGAGAGACCCAGTACTTC. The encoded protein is CASSETRGRETQYF.

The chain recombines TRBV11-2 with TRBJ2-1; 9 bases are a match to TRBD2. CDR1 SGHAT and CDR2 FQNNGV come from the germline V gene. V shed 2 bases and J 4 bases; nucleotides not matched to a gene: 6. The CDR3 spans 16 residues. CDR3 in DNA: TGTGCCAGCAGCTTATCAGCGGGGGGAGGGTACAATGAGCAGTTCTTC. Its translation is CASSLSAGGGYNEQFF.

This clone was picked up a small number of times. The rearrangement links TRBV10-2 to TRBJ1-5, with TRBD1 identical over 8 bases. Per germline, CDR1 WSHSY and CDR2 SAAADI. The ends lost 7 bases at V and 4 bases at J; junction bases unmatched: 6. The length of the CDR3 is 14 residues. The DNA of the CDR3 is TGCGCCAGCACTTTGACAGGGGTTAATCAGCCCCAGCATTTT. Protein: CASTLTGVNQPQHF.

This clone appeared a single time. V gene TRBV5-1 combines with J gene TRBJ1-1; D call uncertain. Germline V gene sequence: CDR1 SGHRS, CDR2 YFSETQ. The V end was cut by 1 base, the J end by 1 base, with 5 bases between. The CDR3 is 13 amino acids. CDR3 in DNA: TGCGCCAGCAGCTTGTGGGAGAACACTGAAGCTTTCTTT. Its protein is CASSLWENTEAFF. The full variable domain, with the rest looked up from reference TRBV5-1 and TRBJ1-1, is KAGVTQTPRYLIKTRGQQVTLSCSPISGHRSVSWYQQTPGQGLQFLFEYFSETQRNKGNFPGRFSGRQFSNSRSEMNVSTLELGDSALYLCASSLWENTEAFFGQGTRLTVV.

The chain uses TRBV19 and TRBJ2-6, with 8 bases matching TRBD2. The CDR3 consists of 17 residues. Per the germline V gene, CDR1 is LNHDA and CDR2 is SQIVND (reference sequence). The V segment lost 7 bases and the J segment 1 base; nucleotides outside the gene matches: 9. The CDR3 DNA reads TGTGCCAGTAAACTGGGACTAGGTAATTCTGGGGCCAACGTCCTGACTTTC. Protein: CASKLGLGNSGANVLTF.

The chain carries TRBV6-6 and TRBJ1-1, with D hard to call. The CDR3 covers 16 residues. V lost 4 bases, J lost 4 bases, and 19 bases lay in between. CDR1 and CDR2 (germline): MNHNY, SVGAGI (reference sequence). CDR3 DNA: TGTGCCAGCAGTTTCTTCGGACGCGATCCAGGCACTGAAGCTTTCTTT. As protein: CASSFFGRDPGTEAFF.

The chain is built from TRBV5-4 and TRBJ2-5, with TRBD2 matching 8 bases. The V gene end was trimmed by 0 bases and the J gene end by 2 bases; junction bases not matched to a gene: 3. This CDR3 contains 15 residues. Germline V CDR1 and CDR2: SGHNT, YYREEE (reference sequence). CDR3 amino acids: CASSLAPGGQETQYF. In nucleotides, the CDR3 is TGTGCCAGCAGCTTGGCCCCGGGGGGGCAAGAGACCCAGTACTTC.

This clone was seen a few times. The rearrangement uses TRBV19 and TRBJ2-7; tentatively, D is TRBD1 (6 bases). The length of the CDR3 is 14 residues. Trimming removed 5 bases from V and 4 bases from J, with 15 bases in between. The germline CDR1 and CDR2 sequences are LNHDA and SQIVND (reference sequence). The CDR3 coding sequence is TGTGCCAGTAGTCCGGGACAAAATTCGTACGAGCAGTACTTC. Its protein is CASSPGQNSYEQYF.

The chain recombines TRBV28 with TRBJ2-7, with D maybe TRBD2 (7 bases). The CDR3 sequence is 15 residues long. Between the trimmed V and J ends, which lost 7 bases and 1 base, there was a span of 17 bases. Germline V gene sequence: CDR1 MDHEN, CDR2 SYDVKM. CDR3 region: CASTERGGASYEQYF. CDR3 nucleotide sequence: TGTGCCAGCACCGAAAGGGGGGGGGCGTCCTACGAGCAGTACTTC. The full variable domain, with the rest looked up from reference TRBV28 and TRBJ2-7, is DVKVTQSSRYLVKRTGEKVFLECVQDMDHENMFWYRQDPGLGLRLIYFSYDVKMKEKGDIPEGYSVSREKKERFSLILESASTNQTSMYLCASTERGGASYEQYFGPGTRLTVT.

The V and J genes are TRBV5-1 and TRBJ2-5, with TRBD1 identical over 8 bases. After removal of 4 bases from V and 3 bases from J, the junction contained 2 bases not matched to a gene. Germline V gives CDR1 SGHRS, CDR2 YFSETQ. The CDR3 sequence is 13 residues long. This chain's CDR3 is CASSIQGEETQYF. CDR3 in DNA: TGCGCCAGCAGCATACAGGGGGAAGAGACCCAGTACTTC.

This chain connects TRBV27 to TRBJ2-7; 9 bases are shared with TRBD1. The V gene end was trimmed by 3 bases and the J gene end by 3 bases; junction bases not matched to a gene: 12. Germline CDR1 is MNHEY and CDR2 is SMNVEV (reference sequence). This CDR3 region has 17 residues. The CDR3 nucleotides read TGTGCCAGCAGTTTCTCCGGGTCCGGGACAGGGAACTACGAGCAGTACTTC. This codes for CASSFSGSGTGNYEQYF.

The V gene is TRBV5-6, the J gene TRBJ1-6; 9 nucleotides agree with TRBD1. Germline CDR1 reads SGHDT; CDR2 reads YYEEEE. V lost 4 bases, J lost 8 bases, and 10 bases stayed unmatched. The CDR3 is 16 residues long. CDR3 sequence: CASSLGGQGGYSPLHF. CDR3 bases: TGTGCCAGCAGCCTAGGGGGACAGGGTGGATATTCACCCCTCCACTTT.

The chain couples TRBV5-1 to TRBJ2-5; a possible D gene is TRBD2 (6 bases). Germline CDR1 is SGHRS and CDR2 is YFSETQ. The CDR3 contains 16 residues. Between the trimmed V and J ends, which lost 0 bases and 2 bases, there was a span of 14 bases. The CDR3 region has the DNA TGCGCCAGCAGCTTGGATGCGGGATGGGGTCAAGAGACCCAGTACTTC. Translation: CASSLDAGWGQETQYF.

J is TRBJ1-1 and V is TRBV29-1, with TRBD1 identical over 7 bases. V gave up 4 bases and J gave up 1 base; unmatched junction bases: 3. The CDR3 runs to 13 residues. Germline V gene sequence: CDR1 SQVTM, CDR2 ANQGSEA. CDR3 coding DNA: TGCAGCGTTGCCGGGACAGAGAACACTGAAGCTTTCTTT. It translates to CSVAGTENTEAFF.

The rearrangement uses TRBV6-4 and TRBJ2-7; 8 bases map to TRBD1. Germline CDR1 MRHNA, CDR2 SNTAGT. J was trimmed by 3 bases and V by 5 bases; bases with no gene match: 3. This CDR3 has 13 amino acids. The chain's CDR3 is CASSQGAGYEQYF. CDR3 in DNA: TGTGCCAGCAGTCAGGGGGCCGGCTACGAGCAGTACTTC.

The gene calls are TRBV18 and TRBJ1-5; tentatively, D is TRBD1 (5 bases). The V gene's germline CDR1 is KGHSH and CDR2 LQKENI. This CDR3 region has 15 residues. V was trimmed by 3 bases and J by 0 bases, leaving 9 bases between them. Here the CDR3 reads CASSPGQFSNQPQHF. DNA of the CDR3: TGTGCCAGCTCACCTGGACAATTTAGCAATCAGCCCCAGCATTTT.

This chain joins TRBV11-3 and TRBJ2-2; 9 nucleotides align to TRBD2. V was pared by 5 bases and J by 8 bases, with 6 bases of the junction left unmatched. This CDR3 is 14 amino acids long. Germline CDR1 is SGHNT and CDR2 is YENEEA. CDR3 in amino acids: CASSLRTSAGELFF. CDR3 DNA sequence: TGTGCCAGCAGCCTAAGGACTAGCGCTGGGGAGCTGTTTTTT.

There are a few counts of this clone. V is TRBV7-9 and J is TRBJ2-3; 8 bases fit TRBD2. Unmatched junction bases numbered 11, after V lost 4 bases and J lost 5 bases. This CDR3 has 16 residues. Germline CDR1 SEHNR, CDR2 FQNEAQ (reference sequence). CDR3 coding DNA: TGTGCCAGCAGCTCCTGGATAGCGGGGTCGGTAGATACGCAGTATTTT. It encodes CASSSWIAGSVDTQYF.

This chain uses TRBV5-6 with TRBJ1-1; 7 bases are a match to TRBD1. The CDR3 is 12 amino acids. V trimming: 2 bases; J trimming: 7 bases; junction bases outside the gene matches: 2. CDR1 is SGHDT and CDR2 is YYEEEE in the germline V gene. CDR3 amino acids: CASSFRDSEAFF. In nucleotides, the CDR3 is TGTGCCAGCAGCTTCCGGGACAGTGAAGCTTTCTTT. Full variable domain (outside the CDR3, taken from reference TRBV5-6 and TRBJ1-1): DAGVTQSPTHLIKTRGQQVTLRCSPKSGHDTVSWYQQALGQGPQFIFQYYEEEERQRGNFPDRFSGHQFPNYSSELNVNALLLGDSALYLCASSFRDSEAFFGQGTRLTVV.

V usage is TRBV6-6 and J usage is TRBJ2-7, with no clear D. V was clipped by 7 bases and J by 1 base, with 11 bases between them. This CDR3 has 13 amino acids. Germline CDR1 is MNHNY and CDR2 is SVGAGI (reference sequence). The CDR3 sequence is CASTQDGSYEQYF. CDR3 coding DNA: TGTGCCAGCACCCAAGACGGATCCTACGAGCAGTACTTC.

CDR3 residues: CASSLASGQNYEQYF. The CDR3 DNA sequence: TGTGCCAGTTCCCTCGCCTCGGGACAGAATTACGAGCAGTACTTC. The chain links TRBV19 to TRBJ2-7; the match to TRBD1 covers 7 bases. With V trimmed by 8 bases and J by 4 bases, 14 bases remained unmatched. CDR3 length: 15 residues. Germline V lookup: CDR1 LNHDA, CDR2 SQIVND (reference sequence).

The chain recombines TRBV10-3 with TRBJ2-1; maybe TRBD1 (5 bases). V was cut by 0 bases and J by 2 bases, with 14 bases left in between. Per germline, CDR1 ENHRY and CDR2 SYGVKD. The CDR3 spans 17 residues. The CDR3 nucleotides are TGTGCCATCAGTGAGTCCAGGGCAGGGCCCGCCTACAATGAGCAGTTCTTC. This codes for CAISESRAGPAYNEQFF.

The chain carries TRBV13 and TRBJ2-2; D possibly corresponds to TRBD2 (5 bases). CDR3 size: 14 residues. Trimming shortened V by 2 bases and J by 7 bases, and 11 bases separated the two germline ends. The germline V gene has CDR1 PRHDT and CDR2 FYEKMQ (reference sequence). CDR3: CASSLSRRSGELFF. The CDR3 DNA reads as TGTGCCAGCAGCTTAAGCCGGAGGAGCGGGGAGCTGTTTTTT. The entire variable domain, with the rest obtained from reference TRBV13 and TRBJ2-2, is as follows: AAGVIQSPRHLIKEKRETATLKCYPIPRHDTVYWYQQGPGQDPQFLISFYEKMQSDKGSIPDRFSAQQFSDYHSELNMSSLELGDSALYFCASSLSRRSGELFFGEGSRLTVL.

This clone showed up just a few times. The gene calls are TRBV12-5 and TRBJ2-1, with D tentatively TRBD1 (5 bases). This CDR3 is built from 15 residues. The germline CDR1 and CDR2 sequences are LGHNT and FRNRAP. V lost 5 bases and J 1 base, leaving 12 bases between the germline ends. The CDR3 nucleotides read TGTGCTAGTGGTCACCGACAGATTTCCTACAATGAGCAGTTCTTC. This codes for CASGHRQISYNEQFF. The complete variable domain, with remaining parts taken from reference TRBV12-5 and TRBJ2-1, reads DARVTQTPRHKVTEMGQEVTMRCQPILGHNTVFWYRQTMMQGLELLAYFRNRAPLDDSGMPKDRFSAEMPDATLATLKIQPSEPRDSAVYFCASGHRQISYNEQFFGPGTRLTVL.